This T cell receptor (beta chain) was captured in a study of blood T cell repertoires in COVID-19 (dated by TCRdb to 2018 to 2020). Looking at the study overall: Collaborator samples came from the United States, Italy and Spain and covered acute and convalescent phases of COVID-19. The material from the prospective study consisted of cDNA or gDNA derived from T cells, B-cell-depleted T cells, or PBMCs. Deeply sampled blood TCRbeta repertoires from subjects exposed to, actively infected with, or recovered from COVID-19 were included in the dataset. A freely available public database, intended as a resource for researchers studying the immune response to SARS-CoV-2, is where the repertoires were released. Samples were obtained from the ongoing ImmuneRACE study (first 160 participants) and from 1,254 subjects provided by 6 global collaborators. Nearly every sample came with metadata listing a de-identified subject ID, COVID-19 status, age in years and sex. Where available, HLA class I and class II types were taken from metadata supplied by the sample provider and were not determined by assay-based typing.

Whole blood was collected in K2EDTA tubes by collaborating institutions according to the institutions' own protocols. For TCRbeta analysis, collaborator samples were shipped as frozen whole blood, as isolated PBMCs, or as DNA extracted from either sample type. The immunoSEQ Assay, a bias-controlled multiplex PCR, was used to amplify TCRbeta CDR3 regions from genomic DNA. In the paper's pipeline: The number of nucleated cells in each sample was estimated from the amplification of reference gene primers within the assay. To quantify the absolute abundance of each unique TCRbeta CDR3 rearrangement, sequence reads were collapsed and filtered. For each sample, productive Simpson clonality was calculated as the square root of Simpson's diversity index across productive rearrangements. Sourced from immuneACCESS, this table was stored by TCRdb with only in-frame sequences that have V and J called. A share of the clones is absent; for the studies checked, an unresolved V gene accounts for under half, and the remainder has no known explanation. Clonal size and the V and J genes are those of that table, whereas D and trimming came from the DNA. Present in this sample are some 100,000 clones, approximately 91% of which were seen just once. The ten largest clones capture about 2.2% of the sample.

Trimming removed 9 bases from V and 3 bases from J; the gene matches leave 12 bases unexplained. Including cysteine and phenylalanine, the CDR3 has 14 amino acids. The DNA shown is the 42-base CDR3, in frame from base 1. CDR1 and CDR2 (SGHTS, YDEGEE) derive from the germline V gene. On the study overall, not on this receptor specifically: Clinical and demographic metadata were provided uncurated, with the amount varying by source and participant.

On this clone: Its antigen has not been determined. No much larger clone exists at a distance of one base, and base qualities are not known.

This TCR was recovered from a man aged 50 to 59 with active COVID-19. Sequencing used peripheral blood. Recombination linked TRBV5-8 to TRBJ2-7, with 7 junctional bases fitting TRBD1. The DNA sequence is given as TGTGCCACGTCATTGGGACAGATACTCTACGAGCAGTACTTC. Its translation reads: CATSLGQILYEQYF.